The sequence of this T cell receptor (beta chain) was determined in a study of T cells in Graves' hyperthyroidism and ophthalmopathy. This clonotype was recorded at least ten times. The antigen is not known. Notes on the study in general: Within blood appeared most thyroid clonotypes that had expanded above 0.001.

This CDR3 has 16 residues. Trimming at V came to 2 bases and at J to 4 bases, leaving 10 bases not matched to a gene. Germline-derived CDR1 and CDR2 are MNHEY and SVGEGT. Amplification of TCR beta CDR3 regions used RNA as the template. Primed by the HTBI set, a first-round RT-PCR was run on the TCR CDR3. TCRdb re-called the multiplex PCR reads with MiXCR, one entry per CDR3 protein. The top ten hold 20% to 30% of the sample, which has around 260,000 distinct CDR3 sequences, 25% to 30% seen once. The sequence derives from a middle-aged man with Graves' hyperthyroidism that later progressed to Graves' ophthalmopathy. The sample was blood. This rearrangement joins TRBV6-2 or TRBV6-3 to TRBJ2-5, with 7 bases aligning to TRBD2. This CDR3 is CASSYVRLALTETQYF. The CDR3 coding sequence is TGTGCCAGCAGTTACGTCCGACTAGCTCTTACAGAGACCCAGTACTTC.